This TCR beta chain came from a study of blood T cell repertoires in COVID-19. Measured with immunoSEQ multiplex PCR; TCRdb has only the in-frame clones, and not every one. Of over 70,000 clones listed, approximately 80% are singletons. CDR1 and CDR2 (germline): LGHNT, FRNRAP. Deletions cut 1 base from V and 6 bases from J, with 6 bases between. The CDR3 has 12 residues. Sample: peripheral blood. V and J are TRBV12-5 and TRBJ1-1; D call uncertain. The origin of this receptor is a man under 40 with COVID-19, enrolled during active disease. The CDR3 DNA reads TGTGCTAGTGGTTTGGGCGGTGCTGAAGCTTTCTTT. The encoded protein is CASGLGGAEAFF.